This T cell receptor beta chain was retrieved from a study of T-cell memory formation after mild COVID-19 (dated by TCRdb to about 2021). Regarding the complete study: TCR sequence clusters from the two donors were largely donor specific. Longitudinal TCRalpha and TCRbeta repertoire sequencing tracked T-cell clones expanding and contracting after mild COVID-19 in two donors. Two young, previously healthy adult volunteers, one female and one male, were included in the cohort. Overall study outcomes, separate from this receptor: The second-wave clones that peaked on day 37 were not confirmed to be SARS-CoV-2 specific. Clones that contracted from day 15 to 85 showed balanced CD4/CD8 phenotypes, whereas a second wave of clones that expanded from day 15 to 37 leaned towards CD4+. The study included only two mild cases, and larger cohorts that include severe cases with pre-infection samples were judged to be necessary. Some responding clones were detected in pre-infection memory, suggesting pre-existing cross-reactive memory T cells joined the SARS-CoV-2 response. Contracting CD4+ clones appeared mostly in the CM and EM memory subsets, whereas CD8+ clones were enriched in EMRA.

This clonotype was seen a handful of times. No cognate antigen has been identified for it. No base-level quality is on record; no much larger clone is a single base apart. TCRdb names Illumina NovaSeq 6000 as the instrument used. TCRalpha and TCRbeta cDNA libraries were constructed by 5'RACE with constant-segment primers, with sample barcodes and unique molecular identifiers being introduced. RNA was extracted from every sample with Trizol reagent. Libraries were amplified in two PCR steps, with a second sample barcode and Illumina TruSeq adapters added in the second step. Sequencing of libraries was performed on an Illumina NovaSeq with 2 x 150 bp paired-end reads. Concerning the study's data processing: Reads were demultiplexed and collapsed into UMI-guided consensus sequences with migec v1.2.7. Using mixcr v2.1.11, UMI consensuses were aligned to TRA and TRB V and J templates and then assembled into clonotypes. Expanded or contracted clonotypes were those called significant by both edgeR and NoisET, with noise models trained on biological replicates. For edgeR calls, the thresholds were a false discovery rate-adjusted p below 0.01 and a log2 fold-change of 1. As an exploratory analysis of dynamics, PCA with hierarchical clustering was applied to max-normalized trajectories of the 1000 most abundant clonotypes. Separately sequenced CD4+ and CD8+ repertoires were used to assign a CD4 or CD8 phenotype to each responding clone. The public reads were quality trimmed at Q25 with fastp and then assembled into clones with MiXCR by TCRdb, keeping productive beta chains. CDR3 protein sequences are deduplicated, and each keeps its most common genes and DNA. The V and J calls, along with clone size, are taken from TCRdb and not from the paper's own processing. This sample holds 200,000 to 250,000 distinct CDR3 sequences; about 17% were observed only once. About 3.5% of the sample lies in the top ten.

Ficoll-Paque density gradient centrifugation was the method used to isolate PBMCs. From the cysteine through the phenylalanine, the CDR3 covers 15 amino acids. The entry retains the CDR3 DNA only, 45 bases that are in frame from base 1. Via the germline V gene (reference sequence), CDR1 is SGHKS and CDR2 YYEKEE. A distance of 11 bases separates the germline ends of V and J, which lose 1 base and 0 bases respectively. Here the chain combines TRBV5-5 and TRBJ2-7; the D segment could be TRBD2, given 5 matching bases. This sequence was found in a man aged 18 to 30 who had mild COVID-19 (a few samples of this study predate the infection). The sample titles of this study are shuffled in the database, so cell type and time point are left out; the donor was told from shared clones. Sequences were obtained from PBMCs or a T cell subset sorted from them (not recorded which). The nucleotides read TGTGCCAGCAGCTTGCTCGGGGAGAGCTCCTACGAGCAGTACTTC. Its protein reads: CASSLLGESSYEQYF.